This is a list of T cell receptor beta chains from one sample in a study of blood T cell repertoires in COVID-19. Method: immunoSEQ multiplex PCR; TCRdb's copy keeps in-frame clones and lacks some. The data show 300,000 or so clones, around 84% seen once. Sample: PBMCs or T cells enriched from blood (not recorded which). The receptors stem from a woman aged 18 to 35 who had recovered from COVID-19. CDR3s include the opening cysteine and the closing phenylalanine or tryptophan. D genes are given only for firm matches. Size is omitted from some rows. Given values are once, few, many or a class for expanded clones.

>once|TRBV11-2|TRBJ1-5|-
CASSLVRILNQPQHF
TGTGCCAGCAGCTTAGTCAGGATACTGAATCAGCCCCAGCATTTT
>-|TRBV27|TRBJ2-2|-
CASGYLGGSGELFF
TGTGCCAGCGGCTACCTTGGCGGGTCCGGGGAGCTGTTTTTT
>-|TRBV3-1/TRBV3-2|TRBJ2-2|-
CASSQFNSGELFF
TGTGCCAGCAGCCAATTCAATTCCGGGGAGCTGTTTTTT
>-|TRBV4-1|TRBJ1-3|-
CASSLLYLAGNTIYF
TGCGCCAGCAGCCTCCTCTACTTAGCTGGAAACACCATATATTTT
>-|TRBV10-3|TRBJ2-1|TRBD1
CAISDRGLNEQFF
TGTGCCATCAGTGACAGGGGGCTCAATGAGCAGTTCTTC
>-|TRBV11-3|TRBJ2-2|TRBD1
CASSRDRGLTGELFF
TGTGCCAGCAGTCGGGACAGGGGGCTCACCGGGGAGCTGTTTTTT
>-|TRBV18|TRBJ2-1|-
CASSPPSSIQGNEQFF
TGTGCCAGCTCACCACCTTCCAGCATACAGGGCAATGAGCAGTTCTTC
>-|TRBV6-5|TRBJ2-5|-
CASSYSGTGGETQYF
TGTGCCAGCAGTTACTCCGGGACTGGGGGAGAGACCCAGTACTTC
>-|TRBV6-1|TRBJ1-1|-
CASSESRDWTEAFF
TGTGCCAGCAGTGAATCCAGGGATTGGACTGAAGCTTTCTTT
>-|TRBV27|TRBJ2-7|TRBD2
CASAFLTSGSTYEQYF
TGTGCCAGCGCTTTCCTTACTAGCGGGAGCACCTACGAGCAGTACTTC
>-|TRBV28|TRBJ2-3|TRBD2
CASSSSSGRAGKDTQYF
TGTGCCAGCAGTTCCTCTAGCGGGAGGGCCGGAAAAGATACGCAGTATTTT